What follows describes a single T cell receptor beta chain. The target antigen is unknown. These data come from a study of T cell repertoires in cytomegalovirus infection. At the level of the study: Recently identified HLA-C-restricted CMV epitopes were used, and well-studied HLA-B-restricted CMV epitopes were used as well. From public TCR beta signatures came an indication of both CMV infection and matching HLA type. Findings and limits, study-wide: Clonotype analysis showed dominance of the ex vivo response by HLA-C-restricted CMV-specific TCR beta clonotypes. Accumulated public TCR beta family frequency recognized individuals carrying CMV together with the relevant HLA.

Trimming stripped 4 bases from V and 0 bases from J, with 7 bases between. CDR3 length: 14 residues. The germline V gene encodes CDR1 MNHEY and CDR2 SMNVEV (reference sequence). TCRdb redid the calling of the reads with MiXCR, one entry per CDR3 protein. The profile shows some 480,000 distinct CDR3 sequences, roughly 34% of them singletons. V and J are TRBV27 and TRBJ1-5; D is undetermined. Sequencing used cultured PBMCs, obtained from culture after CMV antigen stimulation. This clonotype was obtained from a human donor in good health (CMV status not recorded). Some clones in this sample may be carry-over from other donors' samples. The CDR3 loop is CASSSPSSNQPQHF. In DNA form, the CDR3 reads TGTGCCAGCAGTTCACCTAGTAGCAATCAGCCCCAGCATTTT.